This TCR beta chain was sequenced in a study of blood T cell repertoires in COVID-19. Produced via immunoSEQ multiplex PCR; TCRdb's table is partial and in-frame only. The sample consists of roughly 34,000 clones, around nine tenths of them appearing once. Trimming pared 6 bases from V and 3 bases from J, leaving 15 bases between. This CDR3 spans 14 amino acids. Looked up from germline, CDR1 is MNHNY and CDR2 is SVGAGI (reference sequence). This receptor was identified in a man in his sixties with active COVID-19. The specimen sequenced was peripheral blood. This rearrangement joins TRBV6-6 to TRBJ2-7; D gene uncertain. CDR3 DNA sequence: TGTGCCAGCAGCACTGATATCACCCTCTACGAGCAGTACTTC. It specifies CASSTDITLYEQYF.